This T cell receptor beta chain appears in the sequencing data of a study of cytomegalovirus exposure and HLA in healthy donors. CDR3 length: 15 amino acids. PCR primers comprised 60 Vbeta and 13 Jbeta primers. Some clones are missing from TCRdb's copy, which holds only in-frame ones; the method was immunoSEQ multiplex PCR. The repertoire table contains under 130,000 clones. This sequence joins TRBV21-1 and TRBJ1-1; TRBD1 is the table's D call and was not checked against the DNA. TRBV21-1 is given as a pseudogene. The material sequenced was PBMCs. The origin of this receptor is a man between 35 and 55 years old in good health and CMV-seronegative. The chain's CDR3 is CASSNGTGMGTEAFF. CDR3 in DNA: TGTGCCAGCAGCAATGGGACAGGGATGGGCACTGAAGCTTTCTTT.